This TCR beta chain was sequenced for a study of identical twins. Study conclusions and caveats: Those out-of-frame alpha sequences shared by twins showed an excess of low generation probability. In monozygotic twins, models underestimated the sharing of out-of-frame TCR alpha. A lower insertion count was a feature of abundant cord blood beta clonotypes, with no such feature in memory repertoires.

Template switching supplied a universal primer site; unique molecular identifiers were carried on the cDNA. TCRdb used MiXCR to reprocess the 5' RACE reads, holding one entry per CDR3 protein. The profile shows hundreds of thousands of distinct CDR3 sequences, around 8.3% of them singletons. This CDR3 has 16 amino acids. Germline CDR1 and CDR2: MDHEN and SYDVKM. V lost 6 bases and J lost 3; bases outside the gene matches: 9. Turning to this clonotype: What it binds is unknown.

This sample was also put to use in a study of yellow fever vaccine responses in identical twins.

The sample comprised PBMCs. The sequence came from a young woman in good health. The J gene is TRBJ2-7, the V gene TRBV28; 12 bases align to TRBD2. CDR3 sequence reads: CASRPGTSGWSYEQYF. CDR3 bases: TGTGCCAGCAGACCCGGGACTAGCGGGTGGAGCTACGAGCAGTACTTC.